Reported below is one T cell receptor (beta chain). The entry originates in a study of T cells in Graves' hyperthyroidism and ophthalmopathy. Germline lookup yields CDR1 LGHDT and CDR2 YNNKEL (reference sequence). V dropped 4 bases and J dropped 10 bases, with 14 bases sitting between them. CDR3 length: 14 residues. RNA transcripts gave rise to amplified TCR beta CDR3 regions. The HTBI primer set served for first-round RT-PCR of the TCR CDR3. MiXCR, run by TCRdb on the multiplex PCR reads, gives a single entry per CDR3 protein. The sample includes more than 450,000 distinct CDR3 sequences, just under 20% seen only once; the top ten take about half.

The V gene is TRBV3-1, the J gene TRBJ1-6; the D gene is possibly TRBD1 (6 bases). The clonotype originates from a man aged 35 to 55 with Graves' ophthalmopathy. Material for sequencing was blood. This CDR3 is CASSPGQRESPLHF. The DNA of the CDR3 is TGTGCCAGCAGCCCCGGACAGCGAGAATCACCCCTCCACTTT.